This TCR beta chain was recovered during a study of patients and donors after allogeneic stem cell transplantation. TCRdb used MiXCR to reprocess the RT-PCR reads, holding one entry per CDR3 protein. Of some 150,000 distinct CDR3 sequences listed, approximately 40% are singletons. This clonotype appeared a few times. CDR3 length equals 14 residues. Germline V gene data show CDR1 as SGHTA and CDR2 as FQGTGA. Between the trimmed V and J ends, which lost 8 bases and 6 bases, there was a span of 18 bases. The chain carries TRBV7-3 and TRBJ2-3; D is undetermined. Sequencing used blood, either unsorted or a sorted T cell fraction (not recorded which). This TCR derives from a human donor who was either an allogeneic HSCT recipient or a stem cell or donor lymphocyte infusion donor (not recorded which). It is not recorded whose cells these are; they may come from a transplant donor. The CDR3 sequence is CASGSRLSVDTQYF. The CDR3 DNA reads as TGTGCCAGCGGTTCGAGACTCTCTGTGGATACGCAGTATTTT. Full variable domain (rest looked up from reference TRBV7-3 and TRBJ2-3): GAGVSQTPSNKVTEKGKYVELRCDPISGHTALYWYRQSLGQGPEFLIYFQGTGAADDSGLPNDRFFAVRPEGSVSTLKIQRTERGDSAVYLCASGSRLSVDTQYFGPGTRLTVL.